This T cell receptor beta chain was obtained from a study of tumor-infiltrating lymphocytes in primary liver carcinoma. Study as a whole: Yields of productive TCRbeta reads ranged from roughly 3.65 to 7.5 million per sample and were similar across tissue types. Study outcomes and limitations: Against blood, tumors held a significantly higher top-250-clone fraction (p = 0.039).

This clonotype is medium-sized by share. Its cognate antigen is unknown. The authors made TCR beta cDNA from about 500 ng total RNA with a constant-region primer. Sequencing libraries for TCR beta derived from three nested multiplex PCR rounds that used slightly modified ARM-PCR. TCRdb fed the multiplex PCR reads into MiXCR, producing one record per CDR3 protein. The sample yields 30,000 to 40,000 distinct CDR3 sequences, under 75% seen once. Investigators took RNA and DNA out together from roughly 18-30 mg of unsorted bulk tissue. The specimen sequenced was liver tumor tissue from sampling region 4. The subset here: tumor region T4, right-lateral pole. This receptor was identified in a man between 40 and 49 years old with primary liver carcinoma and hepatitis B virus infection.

CDR3 DNA: TGTGCCAGCAGTTACTTGGGTGGAGGACAAGAGACCCAGTACTTC. This translates into CASSYLGGGQETQYF. The rearrangement uses TRBV6-6 and TRBJ2-5; D is possibly TRBD2 (5 bases). The V and J ends lost 1 base and 2 bases respectively, with 11 bases between them. This CDR3 contains 15 residues. CDR1 and CDR2 from the germline V gene are MNHNY and SVGAGI (reference sequence).